This is a list of T cell receptor beta chains from one sample in a study of blood T cell repertoires in COVID-19. Assay used: immunoSEQ multiplex PCR; TCRdb lists only in-frame clones, some missing. The repertoire includes fewer than 15,000 clones, more than 70% of them detected once, and 2% to 3% sits in the top ten. Sequenced material: peripheral blood. These receptors were collected from a human donor in a cohort sampled during active COVID-19. Each CDR3 is given with its conserved first and last residue. Fields, in order: D gene, V gene, CDR3 length, J gene, CDR3 protein, CDR3 DNA. D genes are given only for firm matches.

TRBD1	TRBV7-2	14	TRBJ2-7	CASSKGQGRYEQYF	TGTGCCAGCAGCAAGGGACAGGGCCGCTACGAGCAGTACTTC
NA	TRBV6-2/TRBV6-3	14	TRBJ1-4	CASSPLDSNEKLFF	TGTGCCAGCAGCCCCCTGGACAGTAATGAAAAACTGTTTTTT
TRBD1	TRBV4-1	16	TRBJ1-3	CASSQDGTGAGNTIYF	TGCGCCAGCAGCCAAGACGGGACAGGGGCTGGAAACACCATATATTTT
NA	TRBV7-2	15	TRBJ2-1	CASSFEGVDYNEQFF	TGTGCCAGCAGCTTTGAGGGGGTTGACTACAATGAGCAGTTCTTC
TRBD1	TRBV5-1	18	TRBJ1-2	CASSPGEGQRYLSYGYTF	TGCGCCAGCAGCCCGGGCGAGGGACAGCGATACCTAAGCTATGGCTACACCTTC
NA	TRBV5-4	14	TRBJ1-2	CASSLTGKVGGYTF	TGTGCCAGCAGCTTGACAGGGAAGGTTGGCGGCTACACCTTC
NA	TRBV28	14	TRBJ2-2	CASYLVGGTGELFF	TGTGCCAGCTACCTGGTGGGGGGAACCGGGGAGCTGTTTTTT
TRBD1	TRBV5-4	15	TRBJ1-3	CASSLQGSSGNTIYF	TGTGCCAGCAGCCTACAGGGGAGCTCTGGAAACACCATATATTTT
TRBD2	TRBV18	15	TRBJ2-3	CASSLTSGAPDTQYF	TGTGCCAGCTCACTTACTAGCGGGGCCCCGGATACGCAGTATTTT
TRBD2	TRBV12-5	15	TRBJ2-3	CASGPLAGGADTQYF	TGTGCTAGTGGACCTCTAGCGGGGGGGGCAGATACGCAGTATTTT
TRBD2	TRBV12-5	17	TRBJ2-1	CASGLLLRTSGDNEQFF	TGTGCTAGTGGTTTGCTACTTCGGACTAGCGGGGACAATGAGCAGTTCTTC
TRBD1	TRBV9	15	TRBJ1-2	CASSETGTGESGYTF	TGTGCCAGCAGCGAAACCGGGACAGGGGAGAGCGGCTACACCTTC
TRBD1	TRBV28	16	TRBJ1-2	CASTISKGTGGRGYTF	TGTGCCAGCACCATAAGCAAGGGGACAGGGGGCCGGGGCTACACCTTC
TRBD2	TRBV7-2	16	TRBJ2-1	CASSLDISGGHNEQFF	TGTGCCAGCAGCTTAGACATTAGCGGGGGCCACAATGAGCAGTTCTTC
NA	TRBV29-1	12	TRBJ2-3	CSVATPEDTQYF	TGCAGCGTTGCCACGCCTGAGGATACGCAGTATTTT
TRBD1	TRBV9	15	TRBJ2-3	CASSAEDRSTDTQYF	TGTGCCAGCAGCGCAGAGGACAGGAGCACAGATACGCAGTATTTT
NA	TRBV15	15	TRBJ2-7	CATSRALGDNHEQYF	TGTGCCACCAGCAGAGCCTTAGGGGACAACCACGAGCAGTACTTC